This TCR beta chain was captured by sequencing in a study of response to subunit inactivated influenza vaccine. This clonotype appeared a few times. TCRdb ran MiXCR on the RT-PCR reads and lists one entry per CDR3 protein. The table shows about 780,000 distinct CDR3 sequences, with less than 20% occurring only once. From germline, CDR1 is LGHDT and CDR2 YNNKEL (reference sequence). Trimming pared 0 bases from V and 7 bases from J, leaving 9 bases between. The CDR3 is made up of 13 amino acids. This clonotype originated in a man in his fifties or sixties who received an inactivated influenza vaccine. The sequences come from PBMCs from blood, collected roughly 5 days after vaccination. This chain uses TRBV3-1 with TRBJ2-5; maybe TRBD2 (5 bases). The CDR3 reads CASSQDRDGTQYF. CDR3 bases: TGTGCCAGCAGCCAAGATCGGGATGGGACCCAGTACTTC.